The 8 T cell receptor beta chains given below trace back to one sample, sequenced in a study of PD-1 blockade in classical Hodgkin lymphoma. Assay: immunoSEQ multiplex PCR; the TCRdb copy retains only in-frame clones and omits some. The repertoire holds approximately 84,000 clones, with about nine tenths as singletons. Every one of the patients relapsed after autologous stem cell transplantation (brentuximab vedotin exposure was variable). The sequencing here drew on peripheral blood mononuclear cells (PBMCs), taken at baseline. The source is a human donor with classical Hodgkin lymphoma.

This clone appeared a single time. The chain combines TRBV4-3 with TRBJ1-2, with D maybe TRBD1 (6 bases). CDR1 and CDR2 (germline): LGHNA, YSLEER. This CDR3 region has 14 residues. Between the trimmed V and J ends, which lost 3 bases and 5 bases, there was a span of 13 bases. The CDR3 DNA is TGCGCCAGCAGCCACGGACAGAGTTTTTATGGCTACACCTTC. Protein sequence: CASSHGQSFYGYTF.

This clone appeared once. J is TRBJ1-2 and V is TRBV27, with TRBD1 identical over 7 bases. Germline values: CDR1 MNHEY, CDR2 SMNVEV (reference sequence). The junction had 6 bases not matched to a gene; V was cut back by 4 bases and J by 4 bases. The CDR3 length is 14 residues. CDR3 protein: CASSSRQGGYGYTF. CDR3 nucleotides: TGTGCCAGCAGTTCCCGACAGGGAGGCTATGGCTACACCTTC.

This clone was counted a few times. The chain is built from TRBV29-1 and TRBJ2-2; 8 nucleotides match TRBD1. Germline V CDR1 and CDR2: SQVTM, ANQGSEA. Unmatched junction bases numbered 9, after V lost 6 bases and J lost 6 bases. The CDR3 has 14 residues. The DNA of the CDR3 is TGCAGCGTGGACGGGACAGGAGGGGCCGGGGAGCTGTTTTTT. Its translation is CSVDGTGGAGELFF.

The CDR3 DNA reads TGTGCCAGCAGCGTAGCCTTACTAGCGGGAGGAAGCACAGATACGCAGTATTTT. Translation: CASSVALLAGGSTDTQYF. This chain joins TRBV9 and TRBJ2-3, with 12 bases identical to TRBD2. The germline gives CDR1 SGDLS, CDR2 YYNGEE. V trimming: 0 bases; J trimming: 0 bases; junction bases outside the gene matches: 5. The CDR3 has 18 amino acids. Looking up the rest from reference TRBV9 and TRBJ2-3 gives the full variable domain: DSGVTQTPKHLITATGQRVTLRCSPRSGDLSVYWYQQSLDQGLQFLIQYYNGEERAKGNILERFSAQQFPDLHSELNLSSLELGDSALYFCASSVALLAGGSTDTQYFGPGTRLTVL.

The V gene is TRBV2, the J gene TRBJ1-5; D perhaps matches TRBD1 (6 bases). Germline CDR1 SNHLY, CDR2 FYNNEI. CDR3 length: 13 amino acids. V lost 6 bases, J lost 5 bases, and 11 bases lay in between. For the CDR3, the DNA is TGTGCCAGCAGCGTGGACAGACATCAGCCCCAGCATTTT. Its protein is CASSVDRHQPQHF.

This rearrangement joins TRBV6-6 to TRBJ1-2; 8 nucleotides line up with TRBD1. CDR3 length equals 15 residues. Trimming cost V 5 bases and J 3 bases; bases outside gene matches: 8. Germline values: CDR1 MNHNY, CDR2 SVGAGI (reference sequence). This chain's CDR3 is CASSPDQGADYGYTF. The CDR3 nucleotides are TGTGCCAGCAGTCCCGATCAGGGGGCGGACTATGGCTACACCTTC.

J is TRBJ2-7 and V is TRBV30; no reliable D call. V was trimmed by 3 bases and J by 7 bases, leaving 13 bases between them. This CDR3 is built from 12 residues. Germline V CDR1 and CDR2: GTSNPN, SVGIG (reference sequence). The CDR3 is CAWRVGTVEQYF. The CDR3 coding sequence is TGTGCCTGGAGGGTTGGCACCGTAGAGCAGTACTTC.

This clone was found once. The gene calls are TRBV7-2 and TRBJ2-5, with D hard to call. The CDR3 contains 16 residues. The germline V gene has CDR1 SGHTA and CDR2 FQGNSA. Trimming removed 0 bases from V and 4 bases from J, with 15 bases in between. The CDR3 bases are TGTGCCAGCAGCTTAGCGTTGGCGGTAGCCAGAGAGACCCAGTACTTC. This gives the protein CASSLALAVARETQYF.